Reported below is one T cell receptor (beta chain). What it binds is unknown. The sample is drawn from a study of beta chain features in type 1 diabetes. Findings of the study overall: Moderately but significantly shorter TCRB CDR3s were found in Type 1 diabetes patients in all four CD4+ subsets.

Germline lookup yields CDR1 SGHRS and CDR2 YFSETQ. Trimming pared 4 bases from V and 1 base from J, leaving 14 bases between. The CDR3 is 15 amino acids. The whole isolated RNA underwent reverse transcription, so sequencing captured expressed TCRB transcripts. Profiled with immunoSEQ multiplex PCR; TCRdb holds only in-frame clones, not every one. Among hundreds of thousands of clones listed, around 15% were seen once. The source of this sequence is a man aged 18 to 30 with type 1 diabetes. The chain links TRBV5-1 to TRBJ2-5; D is perhaps TRBD1 (5 bases). The sequenced sample consisted of naive CD4+ T cells from blood. Written as DNA, the CDR3 is TGCGCCAGCAGCACAAGTGGTGGGGCCCAAGAGACCCAGTACTTC. It is translated as CASSTSGGAQETQYF.